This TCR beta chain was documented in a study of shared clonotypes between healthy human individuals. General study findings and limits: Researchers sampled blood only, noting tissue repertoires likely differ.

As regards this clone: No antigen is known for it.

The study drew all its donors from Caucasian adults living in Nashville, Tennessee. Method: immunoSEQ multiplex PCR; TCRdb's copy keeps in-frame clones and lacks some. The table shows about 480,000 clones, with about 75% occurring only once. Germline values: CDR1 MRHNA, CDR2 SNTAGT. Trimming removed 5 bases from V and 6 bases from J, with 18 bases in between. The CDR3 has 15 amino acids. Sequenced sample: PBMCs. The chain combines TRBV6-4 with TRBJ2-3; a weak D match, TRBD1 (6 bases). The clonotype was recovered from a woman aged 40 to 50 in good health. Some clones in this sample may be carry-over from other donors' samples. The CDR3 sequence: CASSPGHGAQDTQYF. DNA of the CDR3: TGTGCCAGCAGTCCGGGACACGGTGCTCAGGATACGCAGTATTTT.